The rows below give T cell receptor beta chains drawn from one sample of a study of regulatory T cells in long-lasting Graves disease. TCRdb called the multiplex PCR reads again in MiXCR, with one record for every CDR3 protein. The table has 390,000 or so distinct CDR3 sequences, roughly 23% seen once; the top ten hold approximately 27%. Source: peripheral blood mononuclear cells (PBMCs), taken when the disease was refractory, from a patient treated with antithyroid drugs. The receptors stem from a woman between 40 and 55 years old with Graves disease. CDR3s include the opening cysteine and the closing phenylalanine or tryptophan. D genes are given only for firm matches. Where a row states a size, it is once, few, many or the class of an expanded clone; other rows omit it.

CASSYSRKYEQYF	TGTGCCAGCAGTTACTCTCGGAAATACGAGCAGTACTTC	-	TRBJ2-7	many	TRBV6-5
CASSEATGATNEKLFF	TGTGCCAGCAGTGAAGCAACAGGTGCAACTAATGAAAAACTGTTTTTT	-	TRBJ1-4	-	TRBV6-1
CASSPNSRRALLINEQFF	TGTGCCAGCAGTCCGAATTCCAGGAGGGCCCTCCTAATCAATGAGCAGTTCTTC	-	TRBJ2-1	few	TRBV28
CASSWRWPGELFF	TGCGCCAGCAGCTGGCGATGGCCCGGGGAGCTGTTTTTT	-	TRBJ2-2	few	TRBV5-1
CASRYDRGGDEQFF	TGTGCCAGCAGATATGACAGGGGAGGCGATGAGCAGTTCTTC	TRBD1	TRBJ2-1	-	TRBV28
CASSFVTGGFYEQYF	TGTGCCAGCAGTTTTGTTACAGGGGGCTTCTACGAGCAGTACTTC	TRBD1	TRBJ2-7	few	TRBV27
CASGREANRLYNEQFF	TGTGCCAGCGGGAGGGAGGCGAACCGCCTATACAATGAGCAGTTCTTC	TRBD2	TRBJ2-1	-	TRBV2
CASRGIGPYEQYF	TGTGCCAGCAGGGGTATCGGCCCTTACGAGCAGTACTTC	-	TRBJ2-7	few	TRBV12-3/TRBV12-4
CSAKGDLAYEQYF	TGCAGTGCTAAAGGGGATTTGGCCTACGAGCAGTACTTC	-	TRBJ2-7	many	TRBV20-1
CASSEQGRGELFF	TGTGCCAGCAGTGAACAGGGGCGCGGGGAGCTGTTTTTT	TRBD1	TRBJ2-2	-	TRBV27
CASSWYKGASYEQYF	TGCGCCAGCAGCTGGTATAAGGGGGCCAGCTACGAGCAGTACTTC	TRBD1	TRBJ2-7	-	TRBV5-1
CASSLPGRAFF	TGTGCCAGCAGCTTACCGGGTAGGGCTTTCTTT	-	TRBJ1-1	few	TRBV7-4
CATSRDPGQGHQPQHF	TGTGCCACCAGCAGAGACCCGGGACAGGGCCATCAGCCCCAGCATTTT	TRBD1	TRBJ1-5	many	TRBV15
CACHGTGLLTGELFF	TGTGCCTGCCATGGGACAGGGCTTTTAACCGGGGAGCTGTTTTTT	TRBD1	TRBJ2-2	few	TRBV6-1
CASSVGLSSYEQYF	TGTGCCAGCAGCGTAGGCCTGTCCTCCTACGAGCAGTACTTC	-	TRBJ2-7	-	TRBV9
CSAGDLSGRSQYF	TGCAGTGCTGGAGATCTTAGCGGGAGGTCACAGTACTTC	TRBD2	TRBJ2-5	-	TRBV20-1
CASSPHRERSETQYF	TGTGCCAGCTCACCACACAGAGAAAGGAGTGAGACCCAGTACTTC	-	TRBJ2-5	few	TRBV18
CASSPGTENTEAFF	TGTGCCAGCAGCCCAGGGACAGAGAACACTGAAGCTTTCTTT	TRBD1	TRBJ1-1	many	TRBV5-1
CASSFLQGTGELFF	TGTGCCAGCAGCTTTCTTCAGGGCACCGGGGAGCTGTTTTTT	-	TRBJ2-2	-	TRBV3-1
CASSFSGLESYEQYF	TGTGCCAGCAGCTTTTCAGGGTTGGAGTCCTACGAGCAGTACTTC	-	TRBJ2-7	-	TRBV7-9
CASRLAGGGNTGELFF	TGTGCCAGTCGTCTAGCGGGAGGAGGAAACACCGGGGAGCTGTTTTTT	TRBD2	TRBJ2-2	many	TRBV28
CASSPGQGDSNQPQHF	TGTGCCAGCAGCCCAGGACAGGGGGATAGCAATCAGCCCCAGCATTTT	TRBD1	TRBJ1-5	few	TRBV7-9
CASSLLGPRRSEAFF	TGTGCCAGCAGCTTGCTCGGACCCCGAAGGAGTGAAGCTTTCTTT	-	TRBJ1-1	-	TRBV5-6
CASSFGGPAEQYF	TGTGCCAGCAGTTTTGGCGGGCCCGCCGAGCAGTACTTC	-	TRBJ2-7	many	TRBV28
CASSRIKQETQYF	TGTGCCAGCTCACGGATAAAACAAGAGACCCAGTACTTC	-	TRBJ2-5	many	TRBV18
CAWTAWGAEAFF	TGTGCCTGGACCGCTTGGGGGGCTGAAGCTTTCTTT	-	TRBJ1-1	-	TRBV30
CASSSTAQETQYF	TGTGCCAGCAGCTCAACAGCGCAAGAGACCCAGTACTTC	-	TRBJ2-5	few	TRBV7-3
CASSRGTADNSPLHF	TGTGCCAGCTCACGAGGGACAGCTGATAATTCACCCCTCCACTTT	TRBD1	TRBJ1-6	-	TRBV18
CASSYSMGGDVETQYF	TGTGCCAGCAGTTACTCGATGGGGGGTGATGTGGAGACCCAGTACTTC	-	TRBJ2-5	many	TRBV6-5
CATSREQASSYEQYF	TGTGCCACCAGCAGAGAGCAGGCGAGCTCCTACGAGCAGTACTTC	-	TRBJ2-7	many	TRBV15
CASSFGRQGSSYEQYF	TGTGCCAGCAGTTTCGGACGACAGGGGAGCTCCTACGAGCAGTACTTC	TRBD1	TRBJ2-7	-	TRBV6-4
CASSGTALFYGYTF	TGTGCCAGTTCCGGGACAGCGCTTTTTTATGGCTACACCTTC	TRBD1	TRBJ1-2	many	TRBV6-1
CASRATSGRQETQYF	TGTGCCAGCAGGGCTACTAGCGGGAGGCAAGAGACCCAGTACTTC	TRBD2	TRBJ2-5	-	TRBV7-6
CASSVDPGQGETQYF	TGTGCCAGCAGCGTAGATCCCGGACAGGGAGAGACCCAGTACTTC	TRBD1	TRBJ2-5	few	TRBV9
CASSFRQGGQPQHF	TGTGCCAGCAGCTTCAGACAGGGTGGTCAGCCCCAGCATTTT	TRBD1	TRBJ1-5	-	TRBV7-6
CANSPGRDTEAFF	TGTGCCAACTCACCAGGCAGGGACACTGAAGCTTTCTTT	-	TRBJ1-1	-	TRBV18
CASSDDRFGTMGF	TGTGCCAGCAGCGACGACAGATTCGGCACGATGGGATTT	-	TRBJ1-4	many	TRBV12-3/TRBV12-4
CASSLRRDNSYEQYF	TGTGCCAGCAGCTTACGACGGGACAACTCCTACGAGCAGTACTTC	-	TRBJ2-7	-	TRBV7-9